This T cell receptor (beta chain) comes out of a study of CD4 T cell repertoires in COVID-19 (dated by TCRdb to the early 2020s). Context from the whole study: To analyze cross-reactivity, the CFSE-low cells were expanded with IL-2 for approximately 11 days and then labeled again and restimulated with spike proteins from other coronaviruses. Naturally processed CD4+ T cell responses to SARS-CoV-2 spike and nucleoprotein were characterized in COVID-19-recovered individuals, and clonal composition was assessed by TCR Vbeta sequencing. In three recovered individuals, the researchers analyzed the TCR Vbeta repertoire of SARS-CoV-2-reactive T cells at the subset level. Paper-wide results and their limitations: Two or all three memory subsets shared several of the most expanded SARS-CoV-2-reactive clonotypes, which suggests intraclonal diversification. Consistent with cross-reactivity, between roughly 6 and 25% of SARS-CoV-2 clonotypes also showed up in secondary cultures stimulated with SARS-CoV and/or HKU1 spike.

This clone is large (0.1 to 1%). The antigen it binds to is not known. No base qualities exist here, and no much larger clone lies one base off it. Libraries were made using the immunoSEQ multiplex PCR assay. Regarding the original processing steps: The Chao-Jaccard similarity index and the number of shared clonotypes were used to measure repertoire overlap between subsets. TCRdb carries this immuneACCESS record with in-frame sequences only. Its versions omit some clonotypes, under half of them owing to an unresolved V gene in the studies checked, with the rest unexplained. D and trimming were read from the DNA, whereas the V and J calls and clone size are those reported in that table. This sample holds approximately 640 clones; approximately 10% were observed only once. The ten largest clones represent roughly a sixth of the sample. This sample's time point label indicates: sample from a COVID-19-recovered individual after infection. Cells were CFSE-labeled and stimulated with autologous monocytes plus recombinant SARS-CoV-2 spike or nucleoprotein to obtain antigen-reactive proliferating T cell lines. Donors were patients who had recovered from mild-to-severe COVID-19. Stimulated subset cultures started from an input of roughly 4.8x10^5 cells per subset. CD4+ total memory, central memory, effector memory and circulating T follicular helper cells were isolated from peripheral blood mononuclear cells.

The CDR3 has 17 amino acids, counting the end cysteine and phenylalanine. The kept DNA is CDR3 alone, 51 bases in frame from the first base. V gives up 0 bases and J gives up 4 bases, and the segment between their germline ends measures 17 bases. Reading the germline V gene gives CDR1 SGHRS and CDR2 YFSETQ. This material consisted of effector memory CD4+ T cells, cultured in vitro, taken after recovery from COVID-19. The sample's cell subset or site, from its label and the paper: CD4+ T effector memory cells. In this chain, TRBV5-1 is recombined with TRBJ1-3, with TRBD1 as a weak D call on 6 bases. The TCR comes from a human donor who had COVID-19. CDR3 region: CASSLEPGGGRGNTIYF. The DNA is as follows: TGCGCCAGCAGCTTGGAGCCCGGAGGGGGTCGAGGAAACACCATATATTTT.